This T cell receptor (beta chain) was recovered during a study of blood T cell repertoires in COVID-19. Study-wide context: The samples span acute and convalescent COVID-19 from the United States, Italy and Spain.

Using immunoSEQ multiplex PCR, the repertoire was profiled, and TCRdb retains in-frame clones only, with some absent. Of around 70,000 clones in the sample, 60% to 85% were seen once. V lost 5 bases, J lost 7 bases, and 20 bases lay in between. CDR1 and CDR2 from the germline V gene are SGHTA and FQGNSA. This CDR3 has 15 amino acids. This rearrangement joins TRBV7-2 to TRBJ1-2; D may be TRBD1 (6 bases). This sequence was found in a man between 70 and 80 years old with acute or convalescent COVID-19. Sequenced: peripheral blood. The CDR3 nucleotides read TGTGCCAGCAGCCAACGGGGGGGCAGGGAAGGTGGCTACACCTTC. The encoded protein is CASSQRGGREGGYTF.